Detailed here is one TCR beta chain. Its antigen is as yet unknown. TCRdb re-analysed the 5' RACE reads in MiXCR, keeping a single row per CDR3 protein. The sample shows 700,000 to 1,000,000 distinct CDR3 sequences, 12% of them seen only once. The sample comes from a study of CD8 T cells in ankylosing spondylitis. Study results and caveats: Ankylosing spondylitis blood appeared to carry a characteristic TCR beta motif of roughly eight highly homologous variants.

The material sequenced was blood, either unsorted or a sorted T cell fraction (not recorded which). The TCR originated in a male donor with ankylosing spondylitis.

The DNA of the CDR3 is TGCAGTGCTAGAGGAGAGGGCACAGATACGCAGTATTTT. This gives the protein CSARGEGTDTQYF. The gene calls are TRBV20-1 and TRBJ2-3; D ambiguous. Germline V gene sequence: CDR1 DFQATT, CDR2 SNEGSKA (reference sequence). The CDR3 contains 13 residues. Trimming cost V 1 base and J 1 base, with 6 bases left between them.